The rows below give T cell receptor beta chains drawn from one sample of a study of CD8+ T cells in alopecia areata. Method: immunoSEQ multiplex PCR; TCRdb's copy keeps in-frame clones and lacks some. The data contain about 180,000 clones, over 55% of them singletons. Sequencing used CD4+ T cells sorted from blood, obtained at week 0. The receptor source for this set is a human donor with alopecia areata. CDR3s include the opening cysteine and the closing phenylalanine or tryptophan. The D gene is left open where the match is weak. Clone sizes are given selectively: once, few, many, or a class where the clone is expanded.

j_call | v_call | d_call | clone_size | cdr3_nt | cdr3_aa
TRBJ1-6 | TRBV27 | TRBD1 | - | TGTGCCGCAGCCGGGACAGGGTCCCTTAGTACCTCACCCCTCCACTTT | CAAAGTGSLSTSPLHF
TRBJ1-1 | TRBV29-1 | TRBD1 | - | TGCAGCGTTGGGACAGGAATGGGCACTGAAGCTTTCTTT | CSVGTGMGTEAFF
TRBJ2-1 | TRBV19 | - | few | TGTGCCAGTAGTATCCACCCCCGGAAAACTGCGGGTGAGCAGTTCTTC | CASSIHPRKTAGEQFF
TRBJ1-6 | TRBV7-2 | - | - | TGTGCCAGCAGCACCTTCGCCCGAGGGGCCAATTCACCCCTCCACTTT | CASSTFARGANSPLHF
TRBJ2-5 | TRBV5-6 | - | - | TGTGCCAGCACTTCGTTAGGGACAACGGGATCAGAGACCCAGTACTTC | CASTSLGTTGSETQYF
TRBJ2-5 | TRBV11-2 | TRBD1 | once | TGTGCCAGCAGCTTGGGACAGATAGAGACCCAGTACTTC | CASSLGQIETQYF
TRBJ1-1 | TRBV2 | - | - | TGTGCCAGCACCCCAGAAATGATGGGAGCTTTCTTT | CASTPEMMGAFF
TRBJ2-1 | TRBV4-3 | - | - | TGCGCCAGCAGCCAGGGACTGGGCTATGAGCAGTTCTTC | CASSQGLGYEQFF
TRBJ2-2 | TRBV9 | - | - | TGTGCCAGCAGCGTAAGCGTCACCGGGGAGCTGTTTTTT | CASSVSVTGELFF
TRBJ2-3 | TRBV29-1 | - | - | TGCAGCGTTGAAGAGAACACAGATACGCAGTATTTT | CSVEENTDTQYF
TRBJ2-1 | TRBV29-1 | - | - | TGCAGCGGCCTCGGGGGAGGCTCCTACAATGAGCAGTTCTTC | CSGLGGGSYNEQFF
TRBJ1-4 | TRBV30 | TRBD1 | - | TGTGCCTGGGACAGGGGTAATGAAAAACTGTTTTTT | CAWDRGNEKLFF
TRBJ1-2 | TRBV4-1 | TRBD1 | - | TGCGCCAGCAGCCAAGATTGGGACAGGGCTAATGGCTACACCTTC | CASSQDWDRANGYTF
TRBJ1-2 | TRBV6-5 | TRBD1 | - | TGTGCCAGTGGGGGGGACAGTAATAGCTACACCTTC | CASGGDSNSYTF
TRBJ1-2 | TRBV4-3 | - | - | TGCGCCAGCAGCCAAGATCGTGCAGCCGGCTATGGCTACACCTTC | CASSQDRAAGYGYTF
TRBJ2-5 | TRBV30 | - | few | TGTGCCTGGAGTATCTCCGCGGAGACCCAGTACTTC | CAWSISAETQYF
TRBJ1-2 | TRBV29-1 | - | few | TGCAGCGTGACTACAGGGAACCCCCCCATTGGCTACACCTTC | CSVTTGNPPIGYTF
TRBJ2-4 | TRBV11-2 | - | - | TGTGCCAGCAGCCTCAGTGGGGCCAAAAACATTCAGTACTTC | CASSLSGAKNIQYF
TRBJ2-7 | TRBV9 | TRBD1 | - | TGTGCCAGCAGCGGTACCGGGACAGGGGTTGACGAGCAGTACTTC | CASSGTGTGVDEQYF
TRBJ1-6 | TRBV4-3 | TRBD1 | - | TGCGCCAGCAGCCGCCTGACAGGGGAACTTGTGAATTCACCCCTCCACTTT | CASSRLTGELVNSPLHF
TRBJ1-2 | TRBV30 | - | - | TGTGCCTGGAGTGTACTAGGGGATGGCTACACCTTC | CAWSVLGDGYTF
TRBJ1-5 | TRBV30 | - | - | TGTGCCTGGAGCACGCTTAGCAATCAGCCCCAGCATTTT | CAWSTLSNQPQHF
TRBJ1-1 | TRBV30 | TRBD1 | - | TGTGCCTGGGTACCCAGGGGGGCGAGGGAAGCTTTCTTT | CAWVPRGAREAFF
TRBJ2-3 | TRBV27 | TRBD2 | - | TGTGCCACGAGACGAGCGGGGGAGTTAGATACGCAGTATTTT | CATRRAGELDTQYF
TRBJ1-5 | TRBV30 | TRBD1 | - | TGTGCCTGGAGTTTAACAGGGGATCAGCCCCAGCATTTT | CAWSLTGDQPQHF
TRBJ1-2 | TRBV28 | - | - | TGTGCCAGCAGTTTGGCGACAGGCGACTATGGCTACACCTTC | CASSLATGDYGYTF
TRBJ2-1 | TRBV11-2 | - | few | TGTGCCAGCAGCTTAGTGTTGGGTCTTAATGAGCAGTTCTTC | CASSLVLGLNEQFF
TRBJ1-4 | TRBV30 | - | - | TGTGCCTGGGCCGGGACACCAACTAATGAAAAACTGTTTTTT | CAWAGTPTNEKLFF
TRBJ2-7 | TRBV15 | - | - | TGTGCCACCAGCAGAGCTGACAGCAACTACGAGCAGTACTTC | CATSRADSNYEQYF
TRBJ2-1 | TRBV7-8 | - | - | TGTGCCAGCAGACAATCGAGGTACAATGAGCAGTTCTTC | CASRQSRYNEQFF
TRBJ1-2 | TRBV29-1 | - | - | TGCAGCGGTGGGACTCCATCGGGGACCAAATATGGCTACACCTTC | CSGGTPSGTKYGYTF
TRBJ2-6 | TRBV30 | - | - | TGTGCCTGGAATGAACAGTCTGGGGCCAACGTCCTGACTTTC | CAWNEQSGANVLTF
TRBJ1-2 | TRBV25-1 | - | - | TGTGCCAGCAGTGACCCCGGGTATGGCTACACCTTC | CASSDPGYGYTF
TRBJ1-5 | TRBV2 | TRBD1 | - | TGTGCCAGCAGTGAGACAGGGTGGCAGCCCCAGCATTTT | CASSETGWQPQHF
TRBJ2-1 | TRBV7-2 | TRBD2 | - | TGTGCCAGCAGCTTAGGGGCTAGCGGGGCAGGTAATGAGCAGTTCTTC | CASSLGASGAGNEQFF
TRBJ1-2 | TRBV6-1 | - | - | TGTGCCAGCAGTTCCCCCGGCGACTATGGCTACACCTTC | CASSSPGDYGYTF
TRBJ2-2 | TRBV30 | TRBD1 | - | TGTGCCTCCAGGACAGGGGTCACCGGGGAGCTGTTTTTT | CASRTGVTGELFF
TRBJ1-2 | TRBV29-1 | - | - | TGCAGCGTTGAACGTGGGGACGGTGGCTACACCTTC | CSVERGDGGYTF
TRBJ2-6 | TRBV7-2 | TRBD2 | - | TGTGCCAGCAGTATGGGAGGGACGGTTGGGGCCAACGTCCTGACTTTC | CASSMGGTVGANVLTF
TRBJ1-1 | TRBV25-1 | - | - | TGTGCCAGCAGTGGATCAACAAGGAACACTGAAGCTTTCTTT | CASSGSTRNTEAFF
TRBJ2-6 | TRBV5-1 | - | - | TGCGCCAGCAGCGGGGGGACGATGGTCTCTGGGGCCAACGTCCTGACTTTC | CASSGGTMVSGANVLTF
TRBJ1-4 | TRBV30 | - | - | TGTGCCTGGGGGTACATGGTATCAACTAATGAAAAACTGTTTTTT | CAWGYMVSTNEKLFF
TRBJ1-1 | TRBV2 | - | - | TGTGCCAGCAGAGGGACGGAACTGAACACTGAAGCTTTCTTT | CASRGTELNTEAFF
TRBJ1-2 | TRBV30 | - | - | TGTGCCTGGAGGGACAGAGCTATGGATGGCTACACCTTC | CAWRDRAMDGYTF
TRBJ2-7 | TRBV14 | - | - | TGTGCCAGCAGCCGAACAGCCGCCAGCGCCTACGAGCAGTACTTC | CASSRTAASAYEQYF
TRBJ2-7 | TRBV5-1 | - | - | TGCGCCAGCAGCTTGGATACCCTTGGCGAGCAGTACTTC | CASSLDTLGEQYF
TRBJ1-5 | TRBV25-1 | - | - | TGTGCCAGCAGTGGCCAAGGGGGTGGGGATCAGCCCCAGCATTTT | CASSGQGGGDQPQHF
TRBJ2-3 | TRBV5-6 | - | - | TGTGCCAGCAGCTTGGATGGCGGTTATGATTATACGCAGTATTTT | CASSLDGGYDYTQYF
TRBJ1-2 | TRBV5-4 | TRBD1 | - | TGTGCCAGCAGCCCAGCACAGGGGATAAGAGGCTACACCTTC | CASSPAQGIRGYTF
TRBJ1-6 | TRBV5-1 | - | - | TGCGCCAGCAGCTTGGGACAGCACAATAATTCACCCCTCCACTTT | CASSLGQHNNSPLHF
TRBJ1-2 | TRBV25-1 | - | - | TGTGCCAGCAGTGAATATTCGGCAGGAGGAGAGATCACCTTC | CASSEYSAGGEITF
TRBJ2-5 | TRBV10-3 | - | - | TGTGCCATCAGTGACCGGGAGACCCAGTACTTC | CAISDRETQYF
TRBJ2-7 | TRBV30 | - | - | TGTGCCGGGGACCGGCCGGGAGCCCCCTACGAGCAGTACTTC | CAGDRPGAPYEQYF
TRBJ1-2 | TRBV29-1 | - | - | TGCAGCGTTGAAGGGGGAACCAAGTTCTATGGCTACACCTTC | CSVEGGTKFYGYTF
TRBJ1-6 | TRBV6-1 | - | few | TGTGCCAGCAGCGGCCAGCATCCCCACTTT | CASSGQHPHF